The clone carrying this T cell receptor beta chain occurred many times. The template was total RNA from unfractionated whole blood. Individual cDNA molecules in this library carried unique molecular identifiers. MiXCR, applied by TCRdb to the 5' RACE reads, yields one record per CDR3 protein. The sample has 81,000 or so distinct CDR3 sequences, approximately 7.7% seen once. The sample is drawn from a study of human T cells and chemical hapten exposure. Study-level information: Minor volume differences among pooled libraries chiefly drove per-sample TCR yield variation.

The CDR3 has 18 amino acids. Germline lookup yields CDR1 DFQATT and CDR2 SNEGSKA (reference sequence). The V gene end was trimmed by 5 bases and the J gene end by 3 bases; junction bases not matched to a gene: 14. The TCR sequence derives from a male donor in good health. V usage is TRBV20-1 and J usage is TRBJ2-3; 13 positions match TRBD2. The CDR3 sequence: CSAFGLAGEPGGTDTQYF. CDR3 nucleotides: TGCAGTGCTTTTGGACTAGCGGGAGAACCAGGGGGGACAGATACGCAGTATTTT.